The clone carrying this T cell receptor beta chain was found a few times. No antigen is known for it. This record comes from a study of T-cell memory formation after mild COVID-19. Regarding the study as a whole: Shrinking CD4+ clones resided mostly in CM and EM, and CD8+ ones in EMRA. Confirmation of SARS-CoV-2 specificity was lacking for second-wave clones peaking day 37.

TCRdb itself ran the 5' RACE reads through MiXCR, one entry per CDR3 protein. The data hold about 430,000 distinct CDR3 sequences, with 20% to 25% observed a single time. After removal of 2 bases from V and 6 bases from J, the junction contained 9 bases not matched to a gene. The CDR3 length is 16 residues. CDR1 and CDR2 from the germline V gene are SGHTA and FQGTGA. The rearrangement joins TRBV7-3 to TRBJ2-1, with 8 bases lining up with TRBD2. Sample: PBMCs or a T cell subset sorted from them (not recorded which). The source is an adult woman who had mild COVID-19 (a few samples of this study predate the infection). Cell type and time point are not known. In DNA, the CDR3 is TGTGCCAGCAGCTTACAGCGTTCCGGGAGGGCCAATGAGCAGTTCTTC. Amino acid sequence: CASSLQRSGRANEQFF.